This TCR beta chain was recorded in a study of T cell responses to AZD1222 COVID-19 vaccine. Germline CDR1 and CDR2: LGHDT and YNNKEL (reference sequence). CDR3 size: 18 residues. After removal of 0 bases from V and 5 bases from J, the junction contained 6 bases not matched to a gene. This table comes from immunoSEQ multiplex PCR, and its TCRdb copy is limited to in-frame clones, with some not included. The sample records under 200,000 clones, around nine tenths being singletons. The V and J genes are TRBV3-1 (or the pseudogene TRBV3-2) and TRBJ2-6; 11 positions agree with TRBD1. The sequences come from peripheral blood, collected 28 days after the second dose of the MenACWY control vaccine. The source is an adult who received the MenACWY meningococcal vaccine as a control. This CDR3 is CASSQDRDRGMRANVLTF. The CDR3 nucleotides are TGTGCCAGCAGCCAAGATCGGGACAGGGGGATGAGGGCCAACGTCCTGACTTTC.